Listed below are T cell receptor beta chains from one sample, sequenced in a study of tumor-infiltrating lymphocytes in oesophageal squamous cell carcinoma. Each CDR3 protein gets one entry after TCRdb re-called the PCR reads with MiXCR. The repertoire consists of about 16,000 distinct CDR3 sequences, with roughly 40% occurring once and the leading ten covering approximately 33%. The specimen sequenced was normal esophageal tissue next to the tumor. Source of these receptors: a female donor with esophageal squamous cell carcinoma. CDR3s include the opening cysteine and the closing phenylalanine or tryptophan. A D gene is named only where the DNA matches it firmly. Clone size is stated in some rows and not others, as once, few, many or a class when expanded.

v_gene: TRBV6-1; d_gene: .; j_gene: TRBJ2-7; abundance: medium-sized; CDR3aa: CASGHYEQYF; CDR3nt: TGTGCCAGCGGACACTACGAGCAGTACTTC
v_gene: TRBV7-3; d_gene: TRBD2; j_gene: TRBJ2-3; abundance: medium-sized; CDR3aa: CASSKAGGEIDTQYF; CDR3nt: TGTGCCAGCAGCAAAGCGGGAGGGGAAATAGATACGCAGTATTTT
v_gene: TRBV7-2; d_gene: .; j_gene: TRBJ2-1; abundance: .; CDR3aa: CASKLLGQGNEQFF; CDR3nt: TGTGCCAGCAAGCTTCTGGGGCAGGGGAATGAGCAGTTCTTC
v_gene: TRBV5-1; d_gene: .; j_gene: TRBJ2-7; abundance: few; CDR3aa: CASSLGEYNEQYF; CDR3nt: TGCGCCAGCAGCTTGGGCGAGTACAATGAGCAGTACTTC
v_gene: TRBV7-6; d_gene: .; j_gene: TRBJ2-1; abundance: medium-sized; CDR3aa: CASSLAGVYNEQFF; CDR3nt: TGTGCCAGCAGCTTAGCGGGTGTCTACAATGAGCAGTTCTTC
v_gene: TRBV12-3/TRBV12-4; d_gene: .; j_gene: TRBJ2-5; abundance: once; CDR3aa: CASSLEASAETQYF; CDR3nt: TGTGCCAGCAGTTTAGAGGCTAGCGCAGAGACCCAGTACTTC
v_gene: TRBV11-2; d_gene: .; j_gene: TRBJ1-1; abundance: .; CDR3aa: CASSLRSEAFF; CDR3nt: TGTGCCAGCAGCTTACGCTCTGAAGCTTTCTTT
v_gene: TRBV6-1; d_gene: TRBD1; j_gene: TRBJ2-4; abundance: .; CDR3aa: CASSEEGQGVWAKNIQYF; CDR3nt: TGTGCCAGCAGTGAAGAGGGACAGGGGGTCTGGGCCAAAAACATTCAGTACTTC
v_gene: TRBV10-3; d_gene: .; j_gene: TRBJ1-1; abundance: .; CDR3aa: CAISDSMNTEAFF; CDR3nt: TGTGCCATCAGTGACAGTATGAACACTGAAGCTTTCTTT
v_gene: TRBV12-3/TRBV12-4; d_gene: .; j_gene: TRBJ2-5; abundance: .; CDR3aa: CASSKARQETQYF; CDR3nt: TGTGCCAGCAGTAAAGCTAGGCAAGAGACCCAGTACTTC